Sequencing of this T cell receptor (beta chain) was carried out in a study of T cell responses to AZD1222 COVID-19 vaccine. Per the germline V gene, CDR1 is SQVTM and CDR2 is ANQGSEA. With V trimmed by 2 bases and J by 0 bases, 3 bases remained unmatched. The CDR3 is 14 amino acids. Repertoires were generated with immunoSEQ multiplex PCR, while TCRdb's copy carries only in-frame clones and drops some. The table lists about 110,000 clones, approximately 90% of them singletons. This receptor was taken from an adult in good health. Sequencing was performed on peripheral blood, taken on day 0 of MenACWY control vaccination. V usage is TRBV29-1 and J usage is TRBJ1-2; 7 bases agree with TRBD1. This CDR3 is CSVERQGPNYGYTF. The CDR3 nucleotides read TGCAGCGTTGAAAGACAGGGCCCTAACTATGGCTACACCTTC.